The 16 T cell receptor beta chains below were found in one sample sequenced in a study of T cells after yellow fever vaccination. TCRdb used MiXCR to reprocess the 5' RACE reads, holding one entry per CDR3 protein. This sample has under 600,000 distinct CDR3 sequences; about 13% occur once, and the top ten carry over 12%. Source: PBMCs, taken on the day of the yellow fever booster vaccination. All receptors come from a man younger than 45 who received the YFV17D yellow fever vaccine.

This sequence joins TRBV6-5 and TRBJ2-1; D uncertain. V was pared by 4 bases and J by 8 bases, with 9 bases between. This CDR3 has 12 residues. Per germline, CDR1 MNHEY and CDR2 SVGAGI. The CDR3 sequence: CASSLGPYEQFF. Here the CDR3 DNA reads TGTGCCAGCAGTTTGGGTCCTTATGAGCAGTTCTTC.

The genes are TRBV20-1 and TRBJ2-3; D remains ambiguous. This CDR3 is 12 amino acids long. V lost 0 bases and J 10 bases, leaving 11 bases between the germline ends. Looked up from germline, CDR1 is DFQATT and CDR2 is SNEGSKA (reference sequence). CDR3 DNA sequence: TGCAGTGCTAGAGAGGGAACGTTGGCGCAGTATTTT. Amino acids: CSAREGTLAQYF.

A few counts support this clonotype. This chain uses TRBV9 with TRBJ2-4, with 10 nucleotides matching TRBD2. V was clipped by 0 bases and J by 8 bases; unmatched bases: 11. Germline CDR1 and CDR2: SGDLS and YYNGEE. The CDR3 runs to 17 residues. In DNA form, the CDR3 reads TGTGCCAGCAGCGTAGGACCTAGCGGGAGAGGCACTGACATTCAGTACTTC. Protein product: CASSVGPSGRGTDIQYF.

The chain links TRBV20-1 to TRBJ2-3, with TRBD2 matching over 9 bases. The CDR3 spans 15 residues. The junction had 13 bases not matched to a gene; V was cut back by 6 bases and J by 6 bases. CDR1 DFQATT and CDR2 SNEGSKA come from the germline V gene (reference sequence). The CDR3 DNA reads TGCAGTGCCCCAACGAAGCGGGAGGCCGGGGATACGCAGTATTTT. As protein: CSAPTKREAGDTQYF.

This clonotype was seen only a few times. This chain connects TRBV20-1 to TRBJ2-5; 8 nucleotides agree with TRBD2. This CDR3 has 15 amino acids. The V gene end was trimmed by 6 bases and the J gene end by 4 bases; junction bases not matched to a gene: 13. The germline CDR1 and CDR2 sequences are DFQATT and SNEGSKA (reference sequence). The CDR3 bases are TGCAGTGCCATCAAGGGCGGGAGGCGGGGAGAGACCCAGTACTTC. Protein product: CSAIKGGRRGETQYF.

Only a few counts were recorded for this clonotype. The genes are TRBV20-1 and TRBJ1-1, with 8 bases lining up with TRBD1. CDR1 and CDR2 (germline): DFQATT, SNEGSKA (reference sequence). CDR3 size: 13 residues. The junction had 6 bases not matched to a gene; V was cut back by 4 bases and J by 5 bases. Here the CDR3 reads CSAKQGAATEAFF. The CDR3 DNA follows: TGCAGTGCTAAGCAGGGGGCCGCGACTGAAGCTTTCTTT.

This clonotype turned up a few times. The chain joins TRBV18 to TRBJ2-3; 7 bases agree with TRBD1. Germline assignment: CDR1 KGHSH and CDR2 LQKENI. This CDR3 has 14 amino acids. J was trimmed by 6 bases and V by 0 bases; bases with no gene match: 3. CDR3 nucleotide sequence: TGTGCCAGCTCACCACCCCAGGGGGAGGATACGCAGTATTTT. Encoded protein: CASSPPQGEDTQYF. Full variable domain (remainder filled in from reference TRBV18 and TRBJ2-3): NAGVMQNPRHLVRRRGQEARLRCSPMKGHSHVYWYRQLPEEGLKFMVYLQKENIIDESGMPKERFSAEFPKEGPSILRIQQVVRGDSAAYFCASSPPQGEDTQYFGPGTRLTVL.

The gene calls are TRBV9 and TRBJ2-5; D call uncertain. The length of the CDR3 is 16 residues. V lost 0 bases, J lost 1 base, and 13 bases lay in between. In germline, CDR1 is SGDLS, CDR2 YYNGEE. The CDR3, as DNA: TGTGCCAGCAGCGTAGCGGTCCGGGCTACCCAAGAGACCCAGTACTTC. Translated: CASSVAVRATQETQYF.

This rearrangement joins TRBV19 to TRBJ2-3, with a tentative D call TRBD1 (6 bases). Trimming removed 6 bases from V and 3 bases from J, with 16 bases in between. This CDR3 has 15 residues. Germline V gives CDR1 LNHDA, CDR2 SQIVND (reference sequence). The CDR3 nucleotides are TGTGCCAGTAGGGGCTCCTCCAGGGGAACAGATACGCAGTATTTT. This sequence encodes CASRGSSRGTDTQYF. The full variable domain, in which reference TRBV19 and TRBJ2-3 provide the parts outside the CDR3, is DGGITQSPKYLFRKEGQNVTLSCEQNLNHDAMYWYRQDPGQGLRLIYYSQIVNDFQKGDIAEGYSVSREKKESFPLTVTSAQKNPTAFYLCASRGSSRGTDTQYFGPGTRLTVL.

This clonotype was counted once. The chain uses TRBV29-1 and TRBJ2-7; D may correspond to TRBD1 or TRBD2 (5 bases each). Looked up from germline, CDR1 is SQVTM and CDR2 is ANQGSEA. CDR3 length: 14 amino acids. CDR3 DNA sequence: TGCAGTGCTTCGGAGGTGGGGACGCCCTACGAGCAGTACTTC. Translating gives CSASEVGTPYEQYF.

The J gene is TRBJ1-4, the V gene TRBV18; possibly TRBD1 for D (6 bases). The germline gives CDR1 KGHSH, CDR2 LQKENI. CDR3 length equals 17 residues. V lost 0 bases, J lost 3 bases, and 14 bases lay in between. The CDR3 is CASSPPAGARSNEKLFF. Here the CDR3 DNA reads TGTGCCAGCTCACCACCTGCGGGGGCGCGATCTAATGAAAAACTGTTTTTT.

CDR3 in DNA: TGCAGCGTCACCACCGGGACAGGGGTTGGAGAGACCCAGTACTTC. It translates to CSVTTGTGVGETQYF. The V gene is TRBV29-1, the J gene TRBJ2-5; 10 nucleotides align to TRBD1. From germline, CDR1 is SQVTM and CDR2 ANQGSEA. The CDR3 contains 15 residues. V lost 6 bases, J lost 4 bases, and 11 bases stayed unmatched. Full variable domain (rest looked up from reference TRBV29-1 and TRBJ2-5): SAVISQKPSRDICQRGTSLTIQCQVDSQVTMMFWYRQQPGQSLTLIATANQGSEATYESGFVIDKFPISRPNLTFSTLTVSNMSPEDSSIYLCSVTTGTGVGETQYFGPGTRLLVL.

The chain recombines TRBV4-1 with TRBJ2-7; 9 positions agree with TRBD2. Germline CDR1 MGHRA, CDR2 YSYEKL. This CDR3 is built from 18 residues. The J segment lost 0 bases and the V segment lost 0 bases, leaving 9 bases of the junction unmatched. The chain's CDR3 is CASSQDRVAGEYSYEQYF. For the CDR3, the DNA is TGCGCCAGCAGCCAAGATCGGGTAGCGGGAGAGTACTCCTACGAGCAGTACTTC.

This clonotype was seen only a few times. The DNA of the CDR3 is TGTGCCAGCAGCTTGGTTATCGAAGAAGCTTTCTTT. It translates to CASSLVIEEAFF. The J gene is TRBJ1-1, the V gene TRBV5-5, with D unclear. The germline V and J ends were trimmed by 0 bases and 8 bases, with 8 bases remaining between them. CDR1 SGHKS and CDR2 YYEKEE come from the germline V gene (reference sequence). The CDR3 contains 12 residues.

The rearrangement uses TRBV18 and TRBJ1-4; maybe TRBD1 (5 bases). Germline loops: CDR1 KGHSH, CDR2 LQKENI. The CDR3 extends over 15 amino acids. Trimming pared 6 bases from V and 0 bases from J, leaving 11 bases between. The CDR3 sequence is CASSGTHATNEKLFF. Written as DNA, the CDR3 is TGTGCCAGCTCGGGGACTCATGCAACTAATGAAAAACTGTTTTTT.

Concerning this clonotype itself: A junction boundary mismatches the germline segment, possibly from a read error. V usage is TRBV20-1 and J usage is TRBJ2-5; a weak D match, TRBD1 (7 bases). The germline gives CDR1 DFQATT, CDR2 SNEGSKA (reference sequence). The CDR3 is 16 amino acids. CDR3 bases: TGCTGTGCTAGAGGGGCCATGACAGGGAGGCAAGAGACCCAGTACTTC. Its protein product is CCARGAMTGRQETQYF.